Listed below are T cell receptor beta chains from one sample, sequenced in a study of blood T cell repertoires in COVID-19. TCRdb's copy holds only in-frame clones and misses some; the assay was immunoSEQ multiplex PCR. This table holds approximately 340,000 clones, roughly 86% found once. Sample: peripheral blood. The source is a man in his thirties or forties with COVID-19, enrolled during active disease. Each CDR3 is given without its conserved first and last residue.

TRBV3-1/TRBV3-2	ASRPGGDAETQY
TRBV5-6	ASRYITGTGEYGYT
TRBV27	ASSLGWNRVTDTQY
TRBV6-2/TRBV6-3	ASSYFPGGRRPNTEAF
TRBV24-1	ATSDLDYLSSYNEQF
TRBV27	ASSQTGGSNQPQH
TRBV19	ASSPTGAHIKKSYNSPLH
TRBV6-5	ASSYRRGELCEQY
TRBV20-1	SARRDRLAF
TRBV5-6	ASSYLRVYPHYEQY
TRBV21-1	ASTGETEAF
TRBV5-5	ASSFRDTSFKGQY
TRBV24-1	AAGLAGGPGTDTQY